The 19 T cell receptor beta chains listed next were all sequenced from one sample in a study of cytomegalovirus exposure and HLA in healthy donors. Primers for the PCR totalled 60 Vbeta and 13 Jbeta. The method was immunoSEQ multiplex PCR; TCRdb's version includes in-frame clones alone and lacks a portion of them. The sample lists some 120,000 clones; roughly 80% were seen once. Sequencing was done on a sample of PBMCs. The receptors originated from a man aged 30 to 39 in good health and CMV-seronegative.

The chain recombines TRBV28 with TRBJ2-7; 7 bases are a match to TRBD2. Trimming removed 5 bases from V and 3 bases from J; junction bases left unmatched: 31. The length of the CDR3 is 22 residues. From germline, CDR1 is MDHEN and CDR2 SYDVKM. The CDR3 sequence is CASSPSPLSGTRNRVLDYEQYF. The CDR3 DNA reads as TGTGCCAGCAGTCCCAGCCCCCTCAGCGGGACCAGGAATCGTGTATTGGACTACGAGCAGTACTTC.

This clone appeared once. The chain joins TRBV11-2 to TRBJ2-1; 10 bases are a match to TRBD1. This CDR3 has 17 residues. Looked up from germline, CDR1 is SGHAT and CDR2 is FQNNGV. The V gene end was trimmed by 4 bases and the J gene end by 6 bases; junction bases not matched to a gene: 12. In nucleotides, the CDR3 is TGTGCCAGCAGCTCTCCTCGGACAGGGGGGTGGAGCAATGAGCAGTTCTTC. Translating gives CASSSPRTGGWSNEQFF.

Here the CDR3 reads CASSPGVGGNTGELFF. DNA of the CDR3: TGTGCCAGCAGCCCAGGGGTAGGGGGCAACACCGGGGAGCTGTTTTTT. V gene TRBV9 combines with J gene TRBJ2-2, with 7 bases identical to TRBD1. The V and J ends lost 4 bases and 2 bases, in that order; junction bases with no gene match: 8. The CDR3 is 16 amino acids. Germline V lookup: CDR1 SGDLS, CDR2 YYNGEE.

DNA of the CDR3: TGTGCCAGCAGTTTAGGCTATGAGCAGTTCTTC. Its translation is CASSLGYEQFF. The gene calls are TRBV27 and TRBJ2-1; no firm D call. With 2 bases removed from V and 8 bases from J, the gap between germline ends came to 4 bases. Germline-derived CDR1 and CDR2 are MNHEY and SMNVEV (reference sequence). The CDR3 runs to 11 residues.

This chain links TRBV28 with TRBJ1-3; the match to TRBD1 covers 8 bases. J lost 5 bases, V lost 4 bases, and 4 bases had no gene match. The CDR3 is 14 amino acids. Germline V gives CDR1 MDHEN, CDR2 SYDVKM. The chain's CDR3 is CASSWTGFRNTIYF. As DNA, the CDR3 is TGTGCCAGCAGTTGGACAGGGTTTAGAAACACCATATATTTT.

This clone was counted between two and nine times. V usage is TRBV9 and J usage is TRBJ2-6, with 10 bases aligning to TRBD2. The CDR3 spans 19 residues. V was clipped by 3 bases and J by 0 bases; unmatched bases: 9. The germline V gene has CDR1 SGDLS and CDR2 YYNGEE. The CDR3 DNA follows: TGTGCCAGCAGCGCCCCGGGACTAGCGCACCCCTCTGGGGCCAACGTCCTGACTTTC. Protein product: CASSAPGLAHPSGANVLTF.

Note on this clone: Within the sample, other DNA sequences also encode this same CDR3. The gene calls are TRBV7-3 and TRBJ1-2, with TRBD1 as a possible D gene (6 bases). CDR1 is SGHTA and CDR2 is FQGTGA in the germline V gene. This CDR3 contains 14 residues. Trimming cost V 2 bases and J 7 bases, with 14 bases left between them. CDR3 bases: TGTGCCAGCAGCTTATCTCGGGGGGCACGTGGCTACACCTTC. Translated, it gives CASSLSRGARGYTF.

The rearrangement links TRBV7-6 to TRBJ2-7; 9 positions match TRBD2. The CDR3 extends over 14 amino acids. Germline loops: CDR1 SGHVS, CDR2 FNYEAQ. The V and J ends lost 6 bases and 5 bases, in that order; junction bases with no gene match: 8. CDR3 sequence reads: CASSIAGESDEQYF. DNA for the CDR3: TGTGCCAGCAGTATAGCGGGAGAGTCGGACGAGCAGTACTTC.

This clone has a handful of counts. This chain uses TRBV19 with TRBJ2-7, with TRBD2 matching over 11 bases. The V gene end was trimmed by 4 bases and the J gene end by 4 bases; junction bases not matched to a gene: 6. The CDR3 length is 15 residues. The germline V gene encodes CDR1 LNHDA and CDR2 SQIVND (reference sequence). CDR3 in amino acids: CASSTRLAGLYEQYF. For the CDR3, the DNA is TGTGCCAGTAGTACACGACTAGCGGGATTGTACGAGCAGTACTTC. The complete variable domain, with remaining parts taken from reference TRBV19 and TRBJ2-7, reads DGGITQSPKYLFRKEGQNVTLSCEQNLNHDAMYWYRQDPGQGLRLIYYSQIVNDFQKGDIAEGYSVSREKKESFPLTVTSAQKNPTAFYLCASSTRLAGLYEQYFGPGTRLTVT.

The chain recombines TRBV6-6 with TRBJ2-2; no clear D gene. Germline V CDR1 and CDR2: MNHNY, SVGAGI (reference sequence). This CDR3 region has 15 residues. Deletions cut 0 bases from V and 3 bases from J, with 8 bases between. CDR3 sequence: CASSYSASYTGELFF. CDR3 nucleotide sequence: TGTGCCAGCAGTTACTCGGCATCGTACACCGGGGAGCTGTTTTTT.

This clone is a singleton in its sample. The V call is TRBV7-9, the J call TRBJ1-1, with a weak D call TRBD1 (5 bases). This CDR3 region has 15 residues. Germline V gives CDR1 SEHNR, CDR2 FQNEAQ (reference sequence). V was cut by 4 bases and J by 1 base, with 13 bases left in between. The CDR3, as DNA: TGTGCCAGCAGCTGGGGCGGAGATTCGAACACTGAAGCTTTCTTT. This sequence encodes CASSWGGDSNTEAFF.

The chain uses TRBV4-1 and TRBJ2-7; weak D call: TRBD1 (6 bases). The CDR3 has 15 residues. V lost 2 bases and J 2 bases, leaving 13 bases between the germline ends. Germline CDR1 MGHRA, CDR2 YSYEKL. The CDR3 protein is CASSQHSRGTYEQYF. CDR3 nucleotides: TGCGCCAGCAGCCAACATTCTAGGGGGACCTACGAGCAGTACTTC.

The J gene is TRBJ2-5, the V gene TRBV27; a weak D match, TRBD2 (5 bases). The CDR3 is 17 residues long. Trimming removed 2 bases at V and 4 bases at J, with 20 bases between. Germline assignment: CDR1 MNHEY and CDR2 SMNVEV (reference sequence). The CDR3 protein is CASSLGPMGSGGETQYF. CDR3 coding DNA: TGTGCCAGCAGTTTAGGCCCTATGGGGAGTGGAGGAGAGACCCAGTACTTC.

V usage is TRBV5-4 and J usage is TRBJ2-1; 10 bases are a match to TRBD2. This CDR3 region has 16 residues. Germline loops: CDR1 SGHNT, CDR2 YYREEE (reference sequence). The trim removed 0 bases at V and 3 bases at J, leaving 3 bases unmatched. CDR3 nucleotides: TGTGCCAGCAGCTTGGTGTCTAGCGGGAGCTACAATGAGCAGTTCTTC. It codes for CASSLVSSGSYNEQFF.

The chain is built from TRBV29-1 and TRBJ2-1; 11 bases are a match to TRBD2. In germline, CDR1 is SQVTM, CDR2 ANQGSEA. The CDR3 totals 16 residues. V lost 0 bases and J lost 4; bases outside the gene matches: 5. In DNA, the CDR3 is TGCAGCGTTGAAGATCCTGGGACTAGCGGATACAATGAGCAGTTCTTC. Its protein is CSVEDPGTSGYNEQFF.

This clone was counted between two and nine times. The chain recombines TRBV7-9 with TRBJ1-1; D is uncertain. The CDR3 runs to 15 residues. Germline lookup yields CDR1 SEHNR and CDR2 FQNEAQ (reference sequence). V was shortened by 5 bases and J by 5 bases, with 18 bases between the two germline ends. CDR3 protein: CASSPRSLGMTEAFF. In DNA form, the CDR3 reads TGTGCCAGCAGCCCCCGGTCACTCGGGATGACTGAAGCTTTCTTT. The complete variable domain, with remaining parts taken from reference TRBV7-9 and TRBJ1-1, reads DTGVSQNPRHKITKRGQNVTFRCDPISEHNRLYWYRQTLGQGPEFLTYFQNEAQLEKSRLLSDRFSAERPKGSFSTLEIQRTEQGDSAMYLCASSPRSLGMTEAFFGQGTRLTVV.

The rearrangement uses TRBV9 and TRBJ2-1, with 9 bases aligning to TRBD2. The trim removed 2 bases at V and 6 bases at J, leaving 9 bases unmatched. CDR3 size: 16 residues. Germline CDR1 is SGDLS and CDR2 is YYNGEE. The CDR3 loop is CASSVDGGRAINEQFF. Written as DNA, the CDR3 is TGTGCCAGCAGCGTTGACGGCGGGAGGGCCATCAATGAGCAGTTCTTC.

V is TRBV27 and J is TRBJ2-7, with a tentative D call TRBD2 (6 bases). CDR1 is MNHEY and CDR2 is SMNVEV in the germline V gene (reference sequence). Trimming took off 2 bases at V and 0 bases at J, with 11 bases between the two ends. The CDR3 has 15 residues. The CDR3 loop is CASSLRDFDSYEQYF. Here the CDR3 DNA reads TGTGCCAGCAGTTTAAGGGACTTTGACTCCTACGAGCAGTACTTC.

This clone was counted only a few times. The V gene is TRBV6-1, the J gene TRBJ1-5; TRBD1 is a possible D gene (5 bases). V was trimmed by 6 bases and J by 2 bases, leaving 14 bases between them. CDR1 is MNHNS and CDR2 is SASEGT in the germline V gene. CDR3 length: 15 residues. CDR3: CASRDAGGGNQPQHF. CDR3 DNA sequence: TGTGCCAGCAGGGATGCCGGGGGAGGCAATCAGCCCCAGCATTTT.